The clone carrying this TCR beta chain was counted ten times or more. Antigen specificity is unknown. Mismatch with germline at one junction end may stem from a read error. This entry comes from a study of breast tumors, draining lymph nodes, adjacent tissues. Findings and limits, study-wide: That most tumor T cells come from lymph nodes remained unproven. Compared with basal-like, luminal-like tumors shared significantly more repertoire with nontumor tissue. Findings are consistent with lymph node origin and intratumoral expansion of most tumor T cells. Tumor repertoires ranked between lymph nodes and nontumor tissue in diversity, with V and J gene preferences.

Germline V gene data show CDR1 as SQVTM and CDR2 as ANQGSEA. The CDR3 covers 13 residues. From the multiplex PCR reads, TCRdb called clonotypes with MiXCR, one entry per CDR3 protein. Of about 130,000 distinct CDR3 sequences detected, about 20% appear once; the ten largest clones hold less than 4%. Axillary draining lymph nodes of breast cancer patients supplied the node samples. The sequencing input was axillary lymph node tissue. The clonotype comes from a female donor with breast cancer. Some clones in this sample may be carry-over from other donors' samples. The V gene is TRBV29-1, the J gene TRBJ2-1; D gene unclear. CDR3 loop: CSLELGSYNEQFF. CDR3 DNA: TGCAGCCTTGAGCTCGGATCCTACAATGAGCAGTTCTTC.